This TCR beta chain is drawn from a study of blood T cells in healthy people across ages. Study outcomes and limitations: Roughly linearly, TCR beta diversity per million T cells fell as age increased. No conclusive comparison of naive versus antigen-experienced cells was possible with unsorted PBMCs. In these data, TCR beta diversity tracked strongly with naive T cell percentage.

Worth noting for this clonotype: The target antigen is unknown.

This CDR3 has 12 residues. Germline CDR1 is GTSNPN and CDR2 is SVGIG (reference sequence). The ends were cut back, 5 bases at V and 9 bases at J, with 14 bases in the middle. A second PCR, run for roughly 7 to 12 cycles, used a sample-barcoded 5' primer plus a J-beta primer mix. TCRdb ran MiXCR on the 5' RACE reads and lists one entry per CDR3 protein. The sample shows approximately 810,000 distinct CDR3 sequences, 29% of them seen only once. This receptor was identified in a woman older than 75 in good health. The specimen sequenced was blood. The gene calls are TRBV30 and TRBJ1-5; D may be TRBD1 (5 bases). This chain's CDR3 is CAWGAPGRPQHF. In nucleotides, the CDR3 is TGTGCCTGGGGGGCCCCGGGCAGGCCCCAGCATTTT.